Following are 32 T cell receptor beta chains from one sample sequenced in a study of beta chain features in type 1 diabetes. Investigators reverse transcribed all isolated RNA, so they sequenced expressed TCRB transcripts. Sequenced by immunoSEQ multiplex PCR; TCRdb stores in-frame clones only, minus some. This repertoire shows about 410,000 clones, 11% to 15% found once; its top ten account for about 0.034%. Sequenced input: naive CD4+ T cells from blood. The receptors originated from a man aged 25-45 years in good health.

A few counts support this clone. The chain joins TRBV4-1 to TRBJ2-5; 7 nucleotides match TRBD1. The CDR3 contains 15 residues. V was clipped by 1 base and J by 5 bases; unmatched bases: 7. Germline V gene data show CDR1 as MGHRA and CDR2 as YSYEKL. The CDR3 is CASSQAETGSETQYF. The CDR3 DNA is TGCGCCAGCAGCCAAGCTGAGACAGGGTCGGAGACCCAGTACTTC.

Only one count was recorded for this clone. This sequence joins TRBV30 and TRBJ2-3; D is uncertain. Germline CDR1 and CDR2: GTSNPN and SVGIG (reference sequence). The CDR3 runs to 12 residues. Trimming removed 5 bases at V and 0 bases at J, with 6 bases between. CDR3: CAWGPSTDTQYF. The CDR3 nucleotides are TGTGCCTGGGGACCTAGCACAGATACGCAGTATTTT. The whole variable domain, remainder taken from reference TRBV30 and TRBJ2-3, is SQTIHQWPATLVQPVGSPLSLECTVEGTSNPNLYWYRQAAGRGLQLLFYSVGIGQISSEVPQNLSASRPQDRQFILSSKKLLLSDSGFYLCAWGPSTDTQYFGPGTRLTVL.

There are a few counts of this clone. The genes are TRBV7-3 and TRBJ2-3; no clear D gene. The V end was cut by 2 bases, the J end by 6 bases, with 12 bases between. The germline V gene encodes CDR1 SGHTA and CDR2 FQGTGA. The CDR3 runs 14 residues. This CDR3 is CASSLRQPLDTQYF. The DNA of the CDR3 is TGTGCCAGCAGCTTACGGCAACCCCTGGATACGCAGTATTTT.

V usage is TRBV5-4 and J usage is TRBJ2-3, with D hard to call. Germline V gene sequence: CDR1 SGHNT, CDR2 YYREEE (reference sequence). V was clipped by 4 bases and J by 7 bases, with 7 bases between them. The CDR3 length is 11 residues. The CDR3 here is CASSVSNTQYF. CDR3 nucleotides: TGTGCCAGCAGCGTGTCAAATACGCAGTATTTT.

The chain carries TRBV7-2 and TRBJ2-1, with D unclear. Between the trimmed V and J ends, which lost 5 bases and 0 bases, there was a span of 11 bases. The length of the CDR3 is 15 residues. Germline V gives CDR1 SGHTA, CDR2 FQGNSA. The CDR3 DNA follows: TGTGCCAGCAGCCCTACAGCGAGCTCCTACAATGAGCAGTTCTTC. Translation gives CASSPTASSYNEQFF.

The gene calls are TRBV6-5 and TRBJ2-5; the D is unclear. This CDR3 has 15 amino acids. Germline values: CDR1 MNHEY, CDR2 SVGAGI. The ends were cut back, 1 base at V and 0 bases at J, with 9 bases in the middle. CDR3 DNA: TGTGCCAGCAGTTACTTAGCCGGATACCAAGAGACCCAGTACTTC. This translates into CASSYLAGYQETQYF.

This clone was counted a few times. The chain recombines TRBV19 with TRBJ2-2, with D possibly being TRBD1 (5 bases). Between the trimmed V and J ends, which lost 5 bases and 4 bases, there was a span of 11 bases. CDR3 length equals 14 residues. The germline CDR1 and CDR2 sequences are LNHDA and SQIVND (reference sequence). CDR3 DNA: TGTGCCAGTAGTTGGCAGGGCAGCACCGGGGAGCTGTTTTTT. Translated: CASSWQGSTGELFF.

This clone was recorded a few times. The genes are TRBV4-3 and TRBJ2-7; the D gene could be TRBD1 or TRBD2 (5 bases each). Trimming shortened V by 3 bases and J by 4 bases, and 16 bases separated the two germline ends. CDR1 is LGHNA, CDR2 YSLEER, per germline. The CDR3 extends over 15 amino acids. CDR3 in amino acids: CASSQGRRAPYEQYF. The CDR3 nucleotides are TGCGCCAGCAGCCAGGGACGTCGTGCCCCTTACGAGCAGTACTTC.

This sequence joins TRBV30 and TRBJ2-5, with 12 bases fitting TRBD2. The CDR3 extends over 13 amino acids. The V segment lost 5 bases and the J segment 2 bases; nucleotides outside the gene matches: 0. Germline CDR1 is GTSNPN and CDR2 is SVGIG (reference sequence). The chain's CDR3 is CAWGLAGQETQYF. The CDR3 DNA is TGTGCCTGGGGACTAGCGGGACAAGAGACCCAGTACTTC.

This rearrangement joins TRBV4-1 to TRBJ2-7, with D possibly TRBD1 on 6 matching bases. Germline CDR1 reads MGHRA; CDR2 reads YSYEKL. Trimming removed 1 base from V and 4 bases from J, with 14 bases in between. The CDR3 sequence is 15 residues long. The CDR3 loop is CASSQVPGQKYEQYV. The CDR3, as DNA: TGCGCCAGCAGCCAAGTCCCGGGACAAAAGTACGAGCAGTACGTC.

This clone has only a few counts. The chain employs TRBV14 and TRBJ1-3; unclear D gene. Deletions cut 4 bases from V and 4 bases from J, with 5 bases between. This CDR3 contains 12 residues. Germline assignment: CDR1 SGHDN and CDR2 FVKESK. This CDR3 reads CASSPTGNTIYF. The CDR3 region has the DNA TGTGCCAGCAGCCCTACCGGAAACACCATATATTTT.

The sample holds a few counts of this clone. The chain employs TRBV2 and TRBJ1-2; D remains unclear. V lost 2 bases and J lost 2, with 21 bases in between. Looked up from germline, CDR1 is SNHLY and CDR2 is FYNNEI. This CDR3 comprises 18 residues. This chain's CDR3 is CASSENLSRKSLNYGYTF. Written as DNA, the CDR3 is TGTGCCAGCAGTGAAAATCTCAGCCGTAAATCCTTAAACTATGGCTACACCTTC.

The genes are TRBV6-5 and TRBJ1-4; D is undetermined. The CDR3 is 14 amino acids. V lost 5 bases and J 1 base, leaving 8 bases between the germline ends. Germline assignment: CDR1 MNHEY and CDR2 SVGAGI. This CDR3 is CASSREKTNEKLFF. CDR3 in DNA: TGTGCCAGCAGTAGAGAGAAAACTAATGAAAAACTGTTTTTT.

The rearrangement links TRBV19 to TRBJ2-6; 7 nucleotides align to TRBD1. Trimming at V came to 7 bases and at J to 4 bases, leaving 7 bases not matched to a gene. Germline V gene sequence: CDR1 LNHDA, CDR2 SQIVND (reference sequence). The CDR3 runs 15 residues. The CDR3 region is CASKKQGTGANVLTF. The CDR3 DNA sequence: TGTGCCAGTAAGAAACAGGGGACGGGGGCCAACGTCCTGACTTTC.

This clone was counted between two and nine times. The genes are TRBV7-9 and TRBJ2-5; 7 nucleotides line up with TRBD2. The V and J ends lost 5 bases and 9 bases, in that order; junction bases with no gene match: 3. Per germline, CDR1 SEHNR and CDR2 FQNEAQ (reference sequence). CDR3 length: 11 amino acids. This chain's CDR3 is CASSGLVAQYF. CDR3 nucleotides: TGTGCCAGCAGCGGACTAGTGGCCCAGTACTTC.

With respect to this clone: Within the sample, other DNA sequences also encode this same CDR3. This rearrangement joins TRBV7-9 to TRBJ2-1; 7 bases agree with TRBD1. Per germline, CDR1 SEHNR and CDR2 FQNEAQ (reference sequence). V trimming: 1 base; J trimming: 5 bases; junction bases outside the gene matches: 5. The length of the CDR3 is 15 residues. The CDR3 sequence: CASSLGGQGDNEQFF. Here the CDR3 DNA reads TGTGCCAGCAGCTTAGGGGGCCAGGGGGACAATGAGCAGTTCTTC.

The gene calls are TRBV23-1 and TRBJ1-5; D is unclear. TRBV23-1 is assigned to the ORF class and has an uncertain function. This CDR3 spans 19 amino acids. The V end was cut by 2 bases, the J end by 4 bases, with 24 bases between. In nucleotides, the CDR3 is TGCGCCAGCAGTCAACAACCAACTGGGAAGAGGGATGGAAATCAGCCCCAGCATTTT. This translates into CASSQQPTGKRDGNQPQHF.

The J gene is TRBJ2-5, the V gene TRBV4-3, with 8 bases lining up with TRBD2. This CDR3 is built from 13 residues. CDR1 is LGHNA and CDR2 is YSLEER in the germline V gene. Unmatched junction bases numbered 5, after V lost 6 bases and J lost 5 bases. This CDR3 is CASRAGGAETQYF. CDR3 nucleotide sequence: TGCGCCAGCAGGGCGGGAGGAGCGGAGACCCAGTACTTC.

The genes are TRBV11-3 and TRBJ2-5; 8 positions agree with TRBD2. Germline-derived CDR1 and CDR2 are SGHNT and YENEEA. Trimming cost V 3 bases and J 0 bases; bases outside gene matches: 9. CDR3 size: 17 residues. The CDR3 DNA reads as TGTGCCAGCAGCTTCGGGCTAGCGGGCCGATACCAAGAGACCCAGTACTTC. It is translated as CASSFGLAGRYQETQYF.

The chain joins TRBV4-3 to TRBJ2-3, with TRBD2 matching 7 bases. After removal of 3 bases from V and 2 bases from J, the junction contained 2 bases not matched to a gene. The length of the CDR3 is 14 residues. Per germline, CDR1 LGHNA and CDR2 YSLEER. CDR3 protein: CASSQRDYTDTQYF. The CDR3 DNA reads as TGCGCCAGCAGCCAGAGGGACTACACAGATACGCAGTATTTT.

This chain connects TRBV9 to TRBJ2-4; tentatively, D is TRBD2 (5 bases). The germline V gene has CDR1 SGDLS and CDR2 YYNGEE. Trimming stripped 0 bases from V and 0 bases from J, with 7 bases between. The CDR3 has 15 residues. CDR3 loop: CASSVDGVAKNIQYF. The CDR3 DNA reads TGTGCCAGCAGCGTAGACGGGGTAGCCAAAAACATTCAGTACTTC.

The rearrangement links TRBV29-1 to TRBJ2-5; 8 bases align to TRBD1. Matching the DNA end better, TRBJ2-7 makes the J call doubtful. This CDR3 comprises 12 residues. Germline CDR1 and CDR2: SQVTM and ANQGSEA. CDR3 loop: CSVGRGRYEQYF. The CDR3 DNA sequence: TGCAGCGTTGGCAGGGGGCGATACGAGCAGTACTTC.

This clone occurred a few times. Other DNA sequences of this sample code for an identical CDR3. The CDR3 DNA reads TGTGCCAGCAGCTTGGACGGTAGCAATCAGCCCCAGCATTTT. As protein: CASSLDGSNQPQHF. This chain connects TRBV7-9 to TRBJ1-5; no definite D call. The V gene lost 3 bases and the J gene lost 0 bases, with 6 bases spanning the gap. The CDR3 consists of 14 residues. Looked up from germline, CDR1 is SEHNR and CDR2 is FQNEAQ (reference sequence).

This clone was observed a few times. The chain links TRBV2 to TRBJ2-1; 8 bases align to TRBD2. The CDR3 has 16 amino acids. V gave up 8 bases and J gave up 2 bases; unmatched junction bases: 11. The germline V gene has CDR1 SNHLY and CDR2 FYNNEI. CDR3 residues: CASSPLTSGPYNEQFF. The CDR3 coding sequence is TGTGCCAGCTCCCCCCTTACTAGCGGACCCTACAATGAGCAGTTCTTC.

The rearrangement links TRBV11-1 to TRBJ2-1, with no clear D. This CDR3 comprises 13 residues. V lost 3 bases, J lost 5 bases, and 8 bases lay in between. In germline, CDR1 is SGHAT, CDR2 FQDESV (reference sequence). The CDR3 DNA reads as TGTGCCAGCAGCTTCAGTATTGACAATGAGCAGTTCTTC. Its translation is CASSFSIDNEQFF.

The sample holds a few counts of this clone. The CDR3 nucleotides read TGTGCCAGCAGCGTAGTTGGCGGGAGCTCGGAGCAGTTCTTC. It specifies CASSVVGGSSEQFF. The chain employs TRBV9 and TRBJ2-1; 7 positions agree with TRBD2. CDR1 SGDLS and CDR2 YYNGEE come from the germline V gene. The CDR3 length is 14 residues. V lost 0 bases and J lost 10; bases outside the gene matches: 7.

This clone has more than one count but fewer than ten. This chain links TRBV11-2 with TRBJ2-1; a possible D gene is TRBD2 (7 bases). V gave up 0 bases and J gave up 5 bases, with 11 bases separating them. This CDR3 comprises 15 residues. Germline V gene sequence: CDR1 SGHAT, CDR2 FQNNGV. CDR3 DNA sequence: TGTGCCAGCAGCTTAGATCGGGGGGCCCACAATGAGCAGTTCTTC. Residues: CASSLDRGAHNEQFF.

This chain connects TRBV18 to TRBJ2-3; D not resolved. Germline CDR1 KGHSH, CDR2 LQKENI. The CDR3 spans 16 residues. The V gene lost 2 bases and the J gene lost 1 base, with 13 bases spanning the gap. The CDR3 bases are TGTGCCAGCTCACCATCGGCGGTTCTGGGCACAGATACGCAGTATTTT. It codes for CASSPSAVLGTDTQYF.

The CDR3 sequence is CAWSQRRTEAFF. The DNA of the CDR3 is TGTGCCTGGAGCCAAAGAAGGACTGAAGCTTTCTTT. V usage is TRBV30 and J usage is TRBJ1-1; D uncertain. V was pared by 3 bases and J by 5 bases, with 10 bases between. Germline loops: CDR1 GTSNPN, CDR2 SVGIG (reference sequence). CDR3 length equals 12 residues.

This clone showed up just a few times. The rearrangement links TRBV4-1 to TRBJ2-5; D is uncertain. The CDR3 is 15 residues long. The V gene's germline CDR1 is MGHRA and CDR2 YSYEKL. V was pared by 1 base and J by 0 bases, with 9 bases between. CDR3: CASSQARTDQETQYF. The CDR3 DNA follows: TGCGCCAGCAGCCAAGCCCGGACCGACCAAGAGACCCAGTACTTC.

Turning to this clone: This CDR3 is also generated by other DNA sequences in the sample. This sequence joins TRBV9 and TRBJ1-3; D might be TRBD1 (6 bases). Trimming took 4 bases from V and 0 from J, leaving 11 bases between them. Germline CDR1 and CDR2: SGDLS and YYNGEE. The CDR3 loop spans 15 amino acids. DNA of the CDR3: TGTGCCAGCAGCCCCACAGGGAACTCTGGAAACACCATATATTTT. It codes for CASSPTGNSGNTIYF.

This clone was observed a few times. The CDR3 DNA reads as TGTGCCTGGAGGCTTCGGGACAGGGCCTACAATGAGCAGTTCTTC. The encoded protein is CAWRLRDRAYNEQFF. The chain combines TRBV30 with TRBJ2-1, with 9 bases matching TRBD1. This CDR3 region has 15 residues. Unmatched junction bases numbered 5, after V lost 3 bases and J lost 2 bases. Germline CDR1 and CDR2: GTSNPN and SVGIG (reference sequence).